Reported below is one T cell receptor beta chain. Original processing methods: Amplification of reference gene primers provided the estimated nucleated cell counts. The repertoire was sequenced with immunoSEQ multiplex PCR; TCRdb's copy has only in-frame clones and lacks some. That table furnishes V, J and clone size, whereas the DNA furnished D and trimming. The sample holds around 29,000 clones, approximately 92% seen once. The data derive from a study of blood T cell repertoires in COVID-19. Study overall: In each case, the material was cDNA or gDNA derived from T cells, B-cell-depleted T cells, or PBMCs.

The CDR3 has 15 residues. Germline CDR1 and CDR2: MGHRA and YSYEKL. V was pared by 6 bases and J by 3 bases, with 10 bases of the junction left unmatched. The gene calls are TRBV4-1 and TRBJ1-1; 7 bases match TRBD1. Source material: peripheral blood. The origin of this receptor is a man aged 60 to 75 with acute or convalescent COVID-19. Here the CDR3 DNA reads TGCGCCAGCAGGGTTAGGGGGCCGGGGGACACTGAAGCTTTCTTT. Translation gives CASRVRGPGDTEAFF.